The present TCR beta chain was sequenced within a study of OX40 agonist ivuxolimab in advanced cancers. Generated by immunoSEQ multiplex PCR, the TCRdb table keeps only in-frame clones and is missing some. Of 75,000 to 80,000 clones listed, over 75% are singletons. Study outcomes and limitations: Among the lowest levels of clonal expansion were found in partial responders at 0.1-3.0 mg/kg.

About this clone itself: Its target is unknown.

This TCR was recovered from an adult with an advanced solid tumor such as melanoma, head and neck, liver or kidney cancer. The specimen was CD4+ or CD8+ T cells sorted from blood, collected in a trial of the OX40 agonist ivuxolimab.

The CDR3 DNA reads TGTGCCAGCAGCTTAACGACAACTGGGGCCAACGTCCTGACTTTC. Amino acids: CASSLTTTGANVLTF. The V call is TRBV7-9, the J call TRBJ2-6; D is undetermined. V was pared by 2 bases and J by 2 bases, with 7 bases between. Germline lookup yields CDR1 SEHNR and CDR2 FQNEAQ (reference sequence). The CDR3 has 15 amino acids.